The clone carrying this T cell receptor beta chain was observed many times. Its specificity is not known. Amplified material comprised TCR beta CDR3 regions derived from RNA transcripts. First-round RT-PCR relied on HTBI primers, and a second-round multiplex PCR came next. Using its own MiXCR run on the multiplex PCR reads, TCRdb lists one record per CDR3 protein. The table lists approximately 330,000 distinct CDR3 sequences, roughly a sixth of them singletons. The data belong to a study of Graves' ophthalmopathy and Graves' hyperthyroidism. Broader study findings: Blood was where most expanded thyroid clonotypes above 0.001 frequency also turned up.

The CDR3 is 12 residues long. Trimming pared 7 bases from V and 7 bases from J, leaving 13 bases between. Germline loops: CDR1 MNHEY, CDR2 SVGEGT. The TCR sequence derives from an adult man with Graves' ophthalmopathy. The genes are TRBV6-2 or TRBV6-3 and TRBJ2-5; D is unclear. Sample: peripheral blood. The CDR3 region has the DNA TGTGCCAGCACCCTTAGTCCCGGGACCCAGTACTTC. Translated: CASTLSPGTQYF.